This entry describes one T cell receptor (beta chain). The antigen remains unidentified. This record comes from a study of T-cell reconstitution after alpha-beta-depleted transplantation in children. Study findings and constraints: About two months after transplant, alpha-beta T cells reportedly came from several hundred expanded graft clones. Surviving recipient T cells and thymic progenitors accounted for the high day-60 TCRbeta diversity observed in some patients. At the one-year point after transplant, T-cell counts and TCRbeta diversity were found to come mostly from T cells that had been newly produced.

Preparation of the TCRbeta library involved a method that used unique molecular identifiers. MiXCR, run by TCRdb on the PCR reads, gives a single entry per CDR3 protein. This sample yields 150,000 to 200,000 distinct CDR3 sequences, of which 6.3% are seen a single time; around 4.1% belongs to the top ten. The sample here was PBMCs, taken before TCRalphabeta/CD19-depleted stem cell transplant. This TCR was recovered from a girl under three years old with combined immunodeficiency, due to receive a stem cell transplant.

This CDR3 reads CSVEDWDGSSGANVLTF. The CDR3 DNA reads as TGCAGCGTTGAAGATTGGGACGGAAGCTCTGGGGCCAACGTCCTGACTTTC. V and J are TRBV29-1 and TRBJ2-6; D tentatively fits TRBD1 or TRBD2 (5 bases each). Germline CDR1 and CDR2: SQVTM and ANQGSEA. The CDR3 consists of 17 residues. Trimming left V 0 bases short and J 0 bases short, with 12 bases between.